The rows below give T cell receptor beta chains drawn from one sample of a study of blood T cells in healthy people across ages. TCRdb reanalysed the 5' RACE reads using MiXCR and keeps one entry per CDR3 protein. The data contain about 1,600,000 distinct CDR3 sequences, 42% of them singletons. Sequenced: blood. The receptors derive from a woman aged 18-29 years in good health. Each CDR3 is given with its conserved first and last residue. Fields, in order: V gene, clone size, J gene, D gene, CDR3 DNA, CDR3 protein. D genes are given only for firm matches. Clone size is not always given. Where it is, it says once, few, many or a class for expanded clones.

TRBV20-1	NA	TRBJ1-5	TRBD1	TGCAGTGCTAGGGGGACAGGGGTAGGGAATCAGCCCCAGCATTTT	CSARGTGVGNQPQHF
TRBV29-1	NA	TRBJ2-7	NA	TGCAGCGTTGAAAGCAGCAGAGACTACGAGCAGTACTTC	CSVESSRDYEQYF
TRBV5-1	NA	TRBJ2-3	TRBD2	TGCGCCAGCAGCTTCATCGGGGGGAGCACAGATACGCAGTATTTT	CASSFIGGSTDTQYF
TRBV4-1	NA	TRBJ2-1	NA	TGCGCCAGCAGCCCAGTCGGCGGGGACGGCAGTGAGCAGTTCTTC	CASSPVGGDGSEQFF
TRBV20-1	NA	TRBJ2-7	NA	TGCAGTGCTCCGAATCGAGGGAGTTGGGGCGACGAGCAGTACTTC	CSAPNRGSWGDEQYF
TRBV20-1	NA	TRBJ1-2	NA	TGCAGTGCTACTGGGGCCGTCGGCCCAGGCAATGACTACACCTTC	CSATGAVGPGNDYTF
TRBV28	NA	TRBJ2-7	NA	TGTGCCAGCAGTTTAATGTCAGCAGGGGCCTACGAGCAGTACTTC	CASSLMSAGAYEQYF
TRBV20-1	NA	TRBJ2-1	NA	TGCAGTGCTAGTAATATCGCTGAGCAGTTCTTC	CSASNIAEQFF
TRBV6-1	NA	TRBJ2-3	NA	TGTGCCAGCAGTTGGTCCGGGGGAACAGATACGCAGTATTTT	CASSWSGGTDTQYF
TRBV7-8	NA	TRBJ2-7	NA	TGTGCCAGCAGCTCCCCTAGGGGCGCCTACGAGCAGTACTTC	CASSSPRGAYEQYF
TRBV29-1	NA	TRBJ1-2	TRBD1	TGCAGCGTCATGGGAGGACAGGGAGGTAGAGACTGTGGCTACACCTTC	CSVMGGQGGRDCGYTF
TRBV6-1	NA	TRBJ2-7	NA	TGTGCCAGCAGTGAAGTTACAGCCTACGAGCAGTACTTC	CASSEVTAYEQYF
TRBV9	few	TRBJ2-3	NA	TGTGCCAGCAGCGTAGTTGGGGGGCTTACAGATACGCAGTATTTT	CASSVVGGLTDTQYF
TRBV27	NA	TRBJ1-4	NA	TGTGCCAGCAGATACGGAGGTGGTAATGAAAAACTGTTTTTT	CASRYGGGNEKLFF
TRBV5-5	NA	TRBJ2-1	NA	TGTGCCAGCCGAAATATGGGACCCTCGAATTACAATGAGCAGTTCTTC	CASRNMGPSNYNEQFF
TRBV4-3	NA	TRBJ2-5	NA	TGCGCCAGCAGCCAAGTAAGGGGAGTCCTTAGTTACAATGAGCAGTACTTC	CASSQVRGVLSYNEQYF
TRBV6-1	few	TRBJ2-1	NA	TGTGCCAGCAGTGAAGCGGGAGGAGGGGGCAGAGGTAATGAGCAGTTCTTC	CASSEAGGGGRGNEQFF
TRBV9	few	TRBJ2-1	NA	TGTGCCAGCAGCGTAGGGGTGACTAACTACAATGAGCAGTTCTTC	CASSVGVTNYNEQFF